This T cell receptor beta chain derives from a study of CD8 T cells in ankylosing spondylitis. This clonotype turned up a few times. The CDR3 contains 14 residues. Germline CDR1 and CDR2: SGHRS and YFSETQ. The V and J ends lost 3 bases and 1 base respectively, with 10 bases between them. TCRdb processed the 5' RACE reads anew with MiXCR; each CDR3 protein has one entry. Among 300,000 to 350,000 distinct CDR3 sequences listed, about 14% were seen once. This clonotype was sampled from a male donor with ankylosing spondylitis or in good health (not recorded which). Sample: blood, either unsorted or a sorted T cell fraction (not recorded which). This chain links TRBV5-1 with TRBJ2-5; no definite D call. CDR3 nucleotide sequence: TGCGCCAGCAGCTCGGACGAGCTCCAAGAGACCCAGTACTTC. Protein sequence: CASSSDELQETQYF.